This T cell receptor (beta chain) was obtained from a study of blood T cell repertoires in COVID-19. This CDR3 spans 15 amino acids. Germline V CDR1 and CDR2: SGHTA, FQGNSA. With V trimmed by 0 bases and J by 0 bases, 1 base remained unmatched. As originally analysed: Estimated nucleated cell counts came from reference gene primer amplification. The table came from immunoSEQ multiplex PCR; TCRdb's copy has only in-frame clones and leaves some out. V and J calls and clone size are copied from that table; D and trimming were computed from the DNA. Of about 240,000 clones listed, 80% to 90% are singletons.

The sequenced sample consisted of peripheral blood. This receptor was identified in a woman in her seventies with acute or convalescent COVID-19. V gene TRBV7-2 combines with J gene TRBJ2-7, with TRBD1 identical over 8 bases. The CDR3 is CASSLAQGVSYEQYF. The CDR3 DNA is TGTGCCAGCAGCTTAGCACAGGGGGTCTCCTACGAGCAGTACTTC.